The rows below give T cell receptor beta chains drawn from one sample of a study of blood T cell repertoires in COVID-19. Libraries were prepared by immunoSEQ multiplex PCR; TCRdb keeps only in-frame clonotypes and omits some of them. This sample has about 150,000 clones, with roughly nine tenths found just once. Source material: peripheral blood. These receptors were taken from a woman aged 70 to 79 with acute or convalescent COVID-19. Both conserved end residues are part of each CDR3.

CASSQVTGGGYTF	13	TRBV3-1/TRBV3-2	TRBJ1-2
CASSLPWTGGNQPQHF	16	TRBV27	TRBJ1-5
CSVAGRDGELFF	12	TRBV29-1	TRBJ2-2
CASQGLAGKVDTQYF	15	TRBV2	TRBJ2-3
CASSQVQGWTDTQYF	15	TRBV14	TRBJ2-3
CASSRFTTTNEKLFF	15	TRBV5-1	TRBJ1-4
CASSLAGTGHWGQYF	15	TRBV3-1/TRBV3-2	TRBJ2-7
CASSPQRAGIVLQETQYF	18	TRBV18	TRBJ2-5
CASSPRVNTEAFF	13	TRBV11-3	TRBJ1-1
CASTHGGPGNTIYF	14	TRBV6-5	TRBJ1-3
CASSAQGAMNTEAFF	15	TRBV6-4	TRBJ1-1
CASSFFRTDTQYF	13	TRBV11-2	TRBJ2-3
CASSSLGSGGIEQFF	15	TRBV27	TRBJ2-1
CASSGLNYGYTF	12	TRBV19	TRBJ1-2
CASSEGLAGDTDTQYF	16	TRBV10-1	TRBJ2-3
CATVGIRQGDTGELFF	16	TRBV27	TRBJ2-2
CASTMLPGQGRDTQYF	16	TRBV5-1	TRBJ2-3
CASRDRDGNEKLFF	14	TRBV19	TRBJ1-4
CSASNSQGPSPLHF	14	TRBV20-1	TRBJ1-6
CASSAGTGGPDTQYF	15	TRBV10-2	TRBJ2-3
CASSEQGLSGNTIYF	15	TRBV2	TRBJ1-3
CASSQQGLSGNTIYF	15	TRBV6-6	TRBJ1-3
CASSEAHEYGYTF	13	TRBV6-1	TRBJ1-2
CASSFPLQFHAFF	13	TRBV5-8	TRBJ1-1
CASSSAGVGEGQPQHF	16	TRBV6-2/TRBV6-3	TRBJ1-5
CASSQGGRGAGAFF	14	TRBV6-5	TRBJ1-1
CASSLAVDRIYTGELFF	17	TRBV5-1	TRBJ2-2
CASSSRQGSEQYF	13	TRBV6-2/TRBV6-3	TRBJ2-7
CASRGLGETQYF	12	TRBV6-5	TRBJ2-5
CASSYSETGQLFF	13	TRBV6-5	TRBJ1-4
CARITGLAGGLAKNIQYF	18	TRBV3-1/TRBV3-2	TRBJ2-4
CASSYSTGHNSPLHF	15	TRBV6-5	TRBJ1-6
CASSLGYRNTEAFF	14	TRBV5-4	TRBJ1-1
CASSPQGSDTQYF	13	TRBV18	TRBJ2-3
CSASHPGLRGGELFF	15	TRBV20-1	TRBJ2-2
CASSTRRQGNAGGYTF	16	TRBV7-8	TRBJ1-2
CASIWDIWTSGGTGELFF	18	TRBV6-4	TRBJ2-2
CASSEARFSGNTIYF	15	TRBV6-1	TRBJ1-3
CSVLASDRESGYTF	14	TRBV29-1	TRBJ1-2
CATSRTRDRNTIYF	14	TRBV15	TRBJ1-3
CASSPPDRGFGYTF	14	TRBV7-2	TRBJ1-2
CASSQSLAGATDTQYF	16	TRBV4-1	TRBJ2-3